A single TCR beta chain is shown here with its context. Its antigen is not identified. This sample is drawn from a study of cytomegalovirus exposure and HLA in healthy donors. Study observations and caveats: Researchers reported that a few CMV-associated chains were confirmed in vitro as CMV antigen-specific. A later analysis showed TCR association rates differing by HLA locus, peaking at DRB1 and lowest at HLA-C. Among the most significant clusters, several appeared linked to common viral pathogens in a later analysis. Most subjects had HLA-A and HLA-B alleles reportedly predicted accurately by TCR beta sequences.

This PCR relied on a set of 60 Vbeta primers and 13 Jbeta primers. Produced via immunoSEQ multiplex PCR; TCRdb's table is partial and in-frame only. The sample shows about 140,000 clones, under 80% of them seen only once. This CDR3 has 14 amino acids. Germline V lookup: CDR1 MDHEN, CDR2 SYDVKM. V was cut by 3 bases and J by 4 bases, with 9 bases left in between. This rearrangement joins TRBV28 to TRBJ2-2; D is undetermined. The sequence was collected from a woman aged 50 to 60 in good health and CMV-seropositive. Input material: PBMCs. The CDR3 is CASSFLQTTGELFF. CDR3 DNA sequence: TGTGCCAGCAGTTTTCTACAGACCACCGGGGAGCTGTTTTTT.